The rows below give T cell receptor beta chains drawn from one sample of a study of Tregs in tolerant kidney transplant recipients. Their antigens are not known. Libraries were prepared by immunoSEQ multiplex PCR; TCRdb keeps only in-frame clonotypes and omits some of them. The sample comprises 15,000 to 17,000 clones, nearly 55% of which are singletons, and approximately 3.3% rests with the top ten. The sequencing used CD4+ T cells from blood cultured with allogeneic cells, collected before the transplant. The receptors stem from a human patient who received a combined kidney and bone marrow transplant. Both conserved end residues are part of each CDR3. D genes are given only for firm matches. The size field is filled for only some rows; it gives once, few, many or a size class.

d_call j_call v_call clone_size cdr3_aa cdr3_nt
- TRBJ2-5 TRBV7-2 - CASSLEPRSAIRKETQYF TGTGCCAGCAGCTTAGAGCCTCGAAGCGCCATAAGAAAGGAGACCCAGTACTTC
- TRBJ1-1 TRBV6-5 - CASSYEGVFTEAFF TGTGCCAGCAGTTATGAGGGAGTCTTCACTGAAGCTTTCTTT
- TRBJ1-1 TRBV7-2 few CASSLEGRGGTEAFF TGTGCCAGCAGCTTAGAAGGAAGGGGAGGAACTGAAGCTTTCTTT
- TRBJ1-2 TRBV11-3 once CASSPGGYGYTF TGTGCCAGCAGCCCCGGGGGATATGGCTACACCTTC
- TRBJ1-4 TRBV5-6 once CASSYRGEKLFF TGTGCCAGCAGCTACAGAGGGGAAAAACTGTTTTTT
TRBD1 TRBJ2-7 TRBV5-1 - CASSFFPTTGVDEQYF TGCGCCAGCAGCTTTTTCCCAACAACAGGGGTTGACGAGCAGTACTTC
- TRBJ2-6 TRBV6-6 medium-sized CASRPPRTGANVLTF TGTGCCAGCAGACCCCCGAGGACTGGGGCCAACGTCCTGACTTTC
- TRBJ1-1 TRBV2 few CASSGAPSGTEAFF TGTGCCAGCAGTGGAGCCCCATCGGGAACTGAAGCTTTCTTT
TRBD1 TRBJ1-6 TRBV5-5 - CASSLDRTGYSPLHF TGTGCCAGCAGCTTGGATAGGACAGGTTATTCCCCCCTCCACTTT
- TRBJ1-2 TRBV7-9 - CASSLTAGGAYTGGYTF TGTGCCAGCAGCTTAACAGCGGGGGGGGCTTACACTGGTGGCTACACCTTC